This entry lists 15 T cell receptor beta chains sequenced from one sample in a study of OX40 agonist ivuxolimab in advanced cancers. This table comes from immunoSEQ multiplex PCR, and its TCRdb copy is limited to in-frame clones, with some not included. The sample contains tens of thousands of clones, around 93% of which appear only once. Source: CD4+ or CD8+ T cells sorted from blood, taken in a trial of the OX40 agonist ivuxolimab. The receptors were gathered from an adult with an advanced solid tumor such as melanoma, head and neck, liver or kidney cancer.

The CDR3 DNA follows: TGTGCCAGCAGCTCCCCAGCGGGGACAGAACCTTACGAGCAGTACTTC. Its protein is CASSSPAGTEPYEQYF. The rearrangement links TRBV7-2 to TRBJ2-7; the D gene could be TRBD1 or TRBD2 (7 bases each). V gave up 4 bases and J gave up 4 bases, with 20 bases separating them. Per germline, CDR1 SGHTA and CDR2 FQGNSA. The CDR3 covers 16 residues. The full variable domain, with the rest looked up from reference TRBV7-2 and TRBJ2-7, is GAGVSQSPSNKVTEKGKDVELRCDPISGHTALYWYRQSLGQGLEFLIYFQGNSAPDKSGLPSDRFSAERTGGSVSTLTIQRTQQEDSAVYLCASSSPAGTEPYEQYFGPGTRLTVT.

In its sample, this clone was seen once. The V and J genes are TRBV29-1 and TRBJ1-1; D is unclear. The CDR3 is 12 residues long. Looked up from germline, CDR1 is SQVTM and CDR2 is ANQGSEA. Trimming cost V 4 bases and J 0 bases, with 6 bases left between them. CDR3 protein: CSVVTMNTEAFF. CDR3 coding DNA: TGCAGCGTTGTGACAATGAACACTGAAGCTTTCTTT.

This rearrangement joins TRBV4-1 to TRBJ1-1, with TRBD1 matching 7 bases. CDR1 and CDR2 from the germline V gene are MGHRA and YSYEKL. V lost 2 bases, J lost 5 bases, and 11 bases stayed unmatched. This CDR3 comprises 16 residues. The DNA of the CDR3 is TGCGCCAGCAGCCAACCGACAGGACAGGCGGGAACTGAAGCTTTCTTT. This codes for CASSQPTGQAGTEAFF.

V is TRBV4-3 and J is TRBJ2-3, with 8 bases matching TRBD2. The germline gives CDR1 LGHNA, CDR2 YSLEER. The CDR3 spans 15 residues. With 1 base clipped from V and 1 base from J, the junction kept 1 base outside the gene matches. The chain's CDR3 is CASSQGAGGTDTQYF. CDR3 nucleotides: TGCGCCAGCAGCCAAGGAGCGGGAGGCACAGATACGCAGTATTTT.

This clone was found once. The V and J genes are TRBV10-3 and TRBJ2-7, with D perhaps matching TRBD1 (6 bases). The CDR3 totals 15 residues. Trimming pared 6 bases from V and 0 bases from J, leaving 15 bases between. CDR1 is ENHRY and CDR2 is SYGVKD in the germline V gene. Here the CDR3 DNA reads TGTGCCATCAGAGATACAGGGATAGACTCCTACGAGCAGTACTTC. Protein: CAIRDTGIDSYEQYF.

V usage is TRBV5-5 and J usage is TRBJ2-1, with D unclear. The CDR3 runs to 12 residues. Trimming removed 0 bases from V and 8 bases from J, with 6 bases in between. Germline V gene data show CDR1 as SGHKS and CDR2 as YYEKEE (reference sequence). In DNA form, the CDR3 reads TGTGCCAGCAGCTTGGTTGTCGATGAGCAGTTCTTC. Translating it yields CASSLVVDEQFF.

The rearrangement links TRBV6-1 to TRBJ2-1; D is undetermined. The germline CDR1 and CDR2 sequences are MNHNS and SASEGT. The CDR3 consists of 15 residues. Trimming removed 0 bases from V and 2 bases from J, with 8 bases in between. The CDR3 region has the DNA TGTGCCAGCAGTGAAGCTCACACACCCTACAATGAGCAGTTCTTC. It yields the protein CASSEAHTPYNEQFF.

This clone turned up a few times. The CDR3 here is CASSVEDLAYNEQFF. The CDR3 region has the DNA TGTGCCAGCAGTGTAGAGGACTTGGCCTACAATGAGCAGTTCTTC. V is TRBV6-1 and J is TRBJ2-1, with D possibly being TRBD2 (5 bases). V was pared by 4 bases and J by 2 bases, with 12 bases between. This CDR3 is 15 amino acids long. Germline V gives CDR1 MNHNS, CDR2 SASEGT.

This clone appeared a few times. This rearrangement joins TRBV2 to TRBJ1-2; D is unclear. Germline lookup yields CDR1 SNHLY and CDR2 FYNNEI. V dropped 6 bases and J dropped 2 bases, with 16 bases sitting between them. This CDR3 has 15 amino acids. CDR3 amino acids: CASSHDREGNYGYTF. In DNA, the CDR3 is TGTGCCAGCAGCCATGATCGGGAGGGAAACTATGGCTACACCTTC.

CDR3 sequence reads: CASTHPQGASGTDTQYF. In DNA, the CDR3 is TGCGCCAGCACTCACCCCCAGGGGGCATCGGGCACAGATACGCAGTATTTT. The V and J genes are TRBV23-1 and TRBJ2-3, with TRBD1 matching 8 bases. TRBV23-1 is classed as an ORF, of uncertain function. With 7 bases clipped from V and 1 base from J, the junction kept 13 bases outside the gene matches. The CDR3 is 17 residues long.

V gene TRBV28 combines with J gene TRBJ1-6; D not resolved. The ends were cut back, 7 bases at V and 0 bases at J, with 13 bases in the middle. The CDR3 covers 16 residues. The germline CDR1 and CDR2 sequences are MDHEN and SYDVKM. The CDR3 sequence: CASTRILSSYNSPLHF. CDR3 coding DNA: TGTGCCAGCACCCGGATCCTGAGCTCCTATAATTCACCCCTCCACTTT.

CDR3 DNA sequence: TGTGCCAGCAGCATTCTGGACGGGAGCTTGTATGAGCAGTTCTTC. It yields the protein CASSILDGSLYEQFF. The genes are TRBV4-2 and TRBJ2-1; D is perhaps TRBD2 (6 bases). CDR3 length equals 15 residues. The V end was cut by 5 bases, the J end by 8 bases, with 19 bases between. Per germline, CDR1 LGHNA and CDR2 YNFKEQ.

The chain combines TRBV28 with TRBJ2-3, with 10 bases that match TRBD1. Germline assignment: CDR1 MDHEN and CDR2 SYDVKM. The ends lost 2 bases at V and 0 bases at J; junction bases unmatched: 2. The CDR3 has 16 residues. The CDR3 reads CASSLRDRGSTDTQYF. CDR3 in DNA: TGTGCCAGCAGTTTAAGGGACAGGGGTAGCACAGATACGCAGTATTTT. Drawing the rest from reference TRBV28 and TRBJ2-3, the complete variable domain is DVKVTQSSRYLVKRTGEKVFLECVQDMDHENMFWYRQDPGLGLRLIYFSYDVKMKEKGDIPEGYSVSREKKERFSLILESASTNQTSMYLCASSLRDRGSTDTQYFGPGTRLTVL.

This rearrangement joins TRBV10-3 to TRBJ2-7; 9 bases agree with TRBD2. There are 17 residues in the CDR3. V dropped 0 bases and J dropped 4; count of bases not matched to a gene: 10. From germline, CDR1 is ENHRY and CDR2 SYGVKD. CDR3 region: CAISESGSGSLGYEQYF. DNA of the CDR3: TGTGCCATCAGTGAGTCGGGTAGCGGGAGCCTTGGGTACGAGCAGTACTTC.

The CDR3 nucleotides read TGTGCCACCAGCAGAATCGCGGGACTAGCGGGAGCCGAGCAGTACTTC. Translation gives CATSRIAGLAGAEQYF. The genes are TRBV15 and TRBJ2-7, with TRBD2 matching over 14 bases. Germline CDR1 is LNHNV and CDR2 is YYDKDF (reference sequence). The V gene end was trimmed by 2 bases and the J gene end by 6 bases; junction bases not matched to a gene: 6. The CDR3 is 16 amino acids. Drawing the rest from reference TRBV15 and TRBJ2-7, the complete variable domain is DAMVIQNPRYQVTQFGKPVTLSCSQTLNHNVMYWYQQKSSQAPKLLFHYYDKDFNNEADTPDNFQSRRPNTSFCFLDIRSPGLGDTAMYLCATSRIAGLAGAEQYFGPGTRLTVT.